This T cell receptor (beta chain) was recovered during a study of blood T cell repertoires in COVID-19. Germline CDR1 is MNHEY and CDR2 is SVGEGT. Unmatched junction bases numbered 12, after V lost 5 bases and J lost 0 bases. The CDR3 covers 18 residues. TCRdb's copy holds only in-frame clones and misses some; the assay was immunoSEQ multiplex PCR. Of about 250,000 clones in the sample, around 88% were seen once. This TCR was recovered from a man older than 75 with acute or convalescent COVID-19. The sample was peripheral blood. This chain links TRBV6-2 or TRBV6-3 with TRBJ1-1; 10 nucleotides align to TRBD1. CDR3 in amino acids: CASSRIPPGQGMNTEAFF. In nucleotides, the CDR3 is TGTGCCAGCAGTCGCATCCCCCCGGGACAGGGGATGAACACTGAAGCTTTCTTT.